The 22 T cell receptor beta chains in this list originate from one sample, sequenced in a study of tumor T cells in aggressive B-cell lymphoma. Assay: immunoSEQ multiplex PCR; the TCRdb copy retains only in-frame clones and omits some. The sample shows about 5,100 clones, over 90% of them seen only once. The sample was tumor tissue. Receptor source: an adult with diffuse large B cell lymphoma.

This clone has a single count. The chain uses TRBV27 and TRBJ2-1, with 11 bases that match TRBD2. Germline-derived CDR1 and CDR2 are MNHEY and SMNVEV (reference sequence). The CDR3 totals 18 residues. The V gene end was trimmed by 8 bases and the J gene end by 4 bases; junction bases not matched to a gene: 16. CDR3 in DNA: TGTGCCAGCCTACCTGAGATGACCGGGACTAGCGGTTACAATGAGCAGTTCTTC. Protein: CASLPEMTGTSGYNEQFF.

This rearrangement joins TRBV5-4 to TRBJ1-1, with D maybe TRBD1 (5 bases). The germline V and J ends were trimmed by 0 bases and 0 bases, with 12 bases remaining between them. The length of the CDR3 is 16 residues. CDR1 is SGHNT and CDR2 is YYREEE in the germline V gene (reference sequence). The CDR3 coding sequence is TGTGCCAGCAGCTTGGCAACAGGCACCTTGAACACTGAAGCTTTCTTT. It translates to CASSLATGTLNTEAFF.

Notes on this clone: A junction end diverges from the germline sequence, so it may reflect a read error. The chain joins TRBV11-2 to TRBJ2-5, with TRBD2 matching 9 bases. Germline V gives CDR1 SGHAT, CDR2 FQNNGV. The CDR3 length is 17 residues. In DNA form, the CDR3 reads TGTGCCAGCAGCTTCTCTCGCGGGGGGGCCATCGGGGAGATCCAGTACTTC. Encoded protein: CASSFSRGGAIGEIQYF.

The gene calls are TRBV18 and TRBJ2-2; D might be TRBD2 (5 bases). This CDR3 has 16 residues. CDR1 and CDR2 (germline): KGHSH, LQKENI. Trimming pared 6 bases from V and 3 bases from J, leaving 17 bases between. CDR3: CASSQTGVAYTGELFF. The CDR3 region has the DNA TGTGCCAGCTCTCAAACCGGGGTGGCGTACACCGGGGAGCTGTTTTTT. The complete variable domain, with remaining parts taken from reference TRBV18 and TRBJ2-2, reads NAGVMQNPRHLVRRRGQEARLRCSPMKGHSHVYWYRQLPEEGLKFMVYLQKENIIDESGMPKERFSAEFPKEGPSILRIQQVVRGDSAAYFCASSQTGVAYTGELFFGEGSRLTVL.

This sequence joins TRBV2 and TRBJ2-2, with D perhaps matching TRBD2 (5 bases). Trimming removed 7 bases from V and 4 bases from J, with 10 bases in between. The CDR3 totals 13 residues. Germline lookup yields CDR1 SNHLY and CDR2 FYNNEI. The CDR3 DNA reads as TGTGCCAGCAAGAGGGAGACCACCGGGGAGCTGTTTTTT. As protein: CASKRETTGELFF.

The rearrangement uses TRBV7-9 and TRBJ2-7; D perhaps matches TRBD2 (5 bases). This CDR3 is 14 amino acids long. V gave up 0 bases and J gave up 4 bases, with 10 bases separating them. The germline V gene has CDR1 SEHNR and CDR2 FQNEAQ (reference sequence). The CDR3 reads CASSLAGVTYEQYF. The CDR3, as DNA: TGTGCCAGCAGCTTAGCGGGAGTTACTTACGAGCAGTACTTC. The full variable domain, with the rest looked up from reference TRBV7-9 and TRBJ2-7, is DTGVSQNPRHKITKRGQNVTFRCDPISEHNRLYWYRQTLGQGPEFLTYFQNEAQLEKSRLLSDRFSAERPKGSFSTLEIQRTEQGDSAMYLCASSLAGVTYEQYFGPGTRLTVT.

This clone was detected only once. The chain is built from TRBV6-1 and TRBJ2-5; 12 bases line up with TRBD2. Germline V lookup: CDR1 MNHNS, CDR2 SASEGT. The CDR3 is 16 amino acids. Germline trimming cut 4 bases from V and 2 bases from J; bases unmatched to any gene: 5. The DNA for the CDR3 is TGTGCCAGCAGTGCGGGACTAGCGGGTCTACAAGAGACCCAGTACTTC. The encoded protein is CASSAGLAGLQETQYF.

The chain joins TRBV5-8 to TRBJ1-1; D not resolved. From germline, CDR1 is SGHTS and CDR2 YDEGEE. The CDR3 consists of 16 residues. Trimming cost V 1 base and J 3 bases, with 16 bases left between them. This CDR3 reads CASSLHPVVLDTEAFF. CDR3 coding DNA: TGTGCCAGCAGCTTGCATCCAGTCGTTCTGGACACTGAAGCTTTCTTT.

Regarding this clone: A read error may account for a junction end that differs from germline. This chain connects TRBV9 to TRBJ1-1, with 7 bases fitting TRBD1. Germline CDR1 is SGDLS and CDR2 is YYNGEE. The CDR3 loop spans 13 amino acids. The CDR3 sequence: CASSAGGGTEVFF. CDR3 coding DNA: TGTGCCAGCAGCGCAGGGGGAGGCACTGAAGTTTTCTTT. The variable domain in full, with the rest retrieved from reference TRBV9 and TRBJ1-1, is DSGVTQTPKHLITATGQRVTLRCSPRSGDLSVYWYQQSLDQGLQFLIQYYNGEERAKGNILERFSAQQFPDLHSELNLSSLELGDSALYFCASSAGGGTEVFFGQGTRLTVV.

About this clone itself: A junction end diverges from the germline sequence, so it may reflect a read error. The chain is built from TRBV28 and TRBJ2-5; 7 nucleotides agree with TRBD2. The germline gives CDR1 MDHEN, CDR2 SYDVKM. This CDR3 comprises 15 residues. Here the CDR3 reads CASNLFGTIQETQYF. The CDR3 coding sequence is TGTGCCAGCAATTTATTTGGGACTATCCAAGAGACCCAGTACTTC.

This chain joins TRBV28 and TRBJ2-3, with TRBD2 matching over 10 bases. CDR1 and CDR2 (germline): MDHEN, SYDVKM. The ends lost 7 bases at V and 3 bases at J; junction bases unmatched: 7. CDR3 length: 15 residues. CDR3 nucleotides: TGTGCCAGCAAGTTGGAGCGGGAGGGAACAGATACGCAGTATTTT. Translated, it gives CASKLEREGTDTQYF.

The chain combines TRBV11-3 with TRBJ1-1; D gene unclear. This CDR3 has 14 residues. The V gene lost 5 bases and the J gene lost 6 bases, with 16 bases spanning the gap. CDR1 SGHNT and CDR2 YENEEA come from the germline V gene. The CDR3 DNA reads as TGTGCCAGCAGCCCCAGGACCGACGGGGCTGAAGCTTTCTTT. Protein: CASSPRTDGAEAFF.

This chain joins TRBV27 and TRBJ2-7; TRBD2 agrees at 11 bases. This CDR3 spans 17 amino acids. Germline CDR1 reads MNHEY; CDR2 reads SMNVEV (reference sequence). Losses at the gene ends were 8 bases for V and 3 bases for J; bases not matched to a gene: 15. The CDR3 nucleotides read TGTGCCAGCTCCTTGTCACTAGCGGGAGCGTTCCACTACGAGCAGTACTTC. The encoded protein is CASSLSLAGAFHYEQYF.

The sample holds one count of this clone. This sequence joins TRBV5-1 and TRBJ2-1, with D perhaps TRBD2 (5 bases). Germline V CDR1 and CDR2: SGHRS, YFSETQ. The CDR3 contains 13 residues. Trimming took 0 bases from V and 7 from J, leaving 8 bases between them. The CDR3 loop is CASSLVPGNEQFF. CDR3 bases: TGCGCCAGCAGCTTGGTCCCGGGGAATGAGCAGTTCTTC.

This chain links TRBV27 with TRBJ1-2; 11 bases map to TRBD1. V was pared by 5 bases and J by 5 bases, with 10 bases of the junction left unmatched. Looked up from germline, CDR1 is MNHEY and CDR2 is SMNVEV (reference sequence). The CDR3 consists of 16 residues. This CDR3 reads CASSPFRDRGIYGYTF. The CDR3 bases are TGTGCCAGCAGTCCATTCCGGGACAGGGGGATTTATGGCTACACCTTC.

The chain links TRBV4-3 to TRBJ1-1, with D unclear. The CDR3 consists of 15 residues. Trimming removed 2 bases at V and 1 base at J, with 11 bases between. Germline CDR1 reads LGHNA; CDR2 reads YSLEER. The CDR3 DNA follows: TGCGCCAGCAGCCAACTCCTTAGTGGGAACACTGAAGCTTTCTTT. Translating gives CASSQLLSGNTEAFF.

The table lists this clone with a count of one. The chain carries TRBV5-1 and TRBJ2-2; D unclear. V gave up 0 bases and J gave up 2 bases, with 5 bases separating them. The CDR3 loop spans 14 amino acids. CDR1 is SGHRS and CDR2 is YFSETQ in the germline V gene. The CDR3 sequence is CASSLDYNTGELFF. The DNA of the CDR3 is TGCGCCAGCAGCTTGGACTATAACACCGGGGAGCTGTTTTTT.

The chain's CDR3 is CASSFAGASSYNEQFF. In nucleotides, the CDR3 is TGTGCCAGCAGCTTCGCGGGGGCAAGCTCCTACAATGAGCAGTTCTTC. The V call is TRBV5-6, the J call TRBJ2-1; TRBD2 is a possible D gene (7 bases). Trimming took off 2 bases at V and 0 bases at J, with 12 bases between the two ends. The CDR3 consists of 16 residues. CDR1 SGHDT and CDR2 YYEEEE come from the germline V gene.

The chain joins TRBV18 to TRBJ2-3; TRBD1 matches at 12 bases. The V gene's germline CDR1 is KGHSH and CDR2 LQKENI. The CDR3 contains 17 residues. The junction had 8 bases not matched to a gene; V was cut back by 1 base and J by 6 bases. CDR3: CASSPLRGTGGADTQYF. The CDR3 nucleotides read TGTGCCAGCTCACCACTGAGGGGGACAGGGGGCGCGGATACGCAGTATTTT.

The V and J genes are TRBV7-2 and TRBJ1-2, with D perhaps TRBD1 (6 bases). The CDR3 is 14 residues long. Trimming left V 8 bases short and J 3 bases short, with 16 bases between. Germline V lookup: CDR1 SGHTA, CDR2 FQGNSA. DNA of the CDR3: TGTGCCAGCGGCTCCCCGCAGGGGCACTATGGCTACACCTTC. Translating gives CASGSPQGHYGYTF.

Of note for this clone: At one end the junction does not follow the germline gene, possibly because of a read error. This rearrangement joins TRBV7-7 to TRBJ2-7, with D possibly being TRBD1 (5 bases). This CDR3 is 13 amino acids long. CDR1 is SSHAT, CDR2 FNYEAQ, per germline (reference sequence). In DNA form, the CDR3 reads TGTGCTAGCAGCTTAATTCAGGGTTACGAGCAGTACTTC. Its translation: CASSLIQGYEQYF.

This clone showed up just a few times. Other DNA sequences of this sample code for an identical CDR3. The V gene is TRBV7-9, the J gene TRBJ1-5; a possible D gene is TRBD1 (6 bases). Trimming left V 6 bases short and J 2 bases short, with 14 bases between. This CDR3 has 15 residues. Germline V gene data show CDR1 as SEHNR and CDR2 as FQNEAQ (reference sequence). CDR3 sequence reads: CASSSTGSGNQPQHF. The CDR3 coding sequence is TGTGCCAGCAGTTCCACAGGGTCGGGCAATCAGCCCCAGCATTTT.